This entry describes one T cell receptor (beta chain). The record originates from a study of T cell changes during pregnancy in multiple sclerosis. Assay used: immunoSEQ multiplex PCR; TCRdb lists only in-frame clones, some missing. Among roughly 110,000 clones listed, roughly 92% were seen once. V shed 7 bases and J shed 1 base, with 17 bases lying between them. This CDR3 contains 16 residues. Germline CDR1 MDHEN, CDR2 SYDVKM. This receptor was taken from a female donor with multiple sclerosis, enrolled in a pregnancy study. The specimen comprised peripheral blood, sampled after pregnancy. The chain has TRBV28 and TRBJ1-5; D possibly corresponds to TRBD1 (6 bases). CDR3 sequence reads: CASTPRTGTSNQPQHF. DNA of the CDR3: TGTGCCAGCACCCCGCGAACAGGGACCAGCAATCAGCCCCAGCATTTT. Supplemented by reference TRBV28 and TRBJ1-5, the full variable domain reads DVKVTQSSRYLVKRTGEKVFLECVQDMDHENMFWYRQDPGLGLRLIYFSYDVKMKEKGDIPEGYSVSREKKERFSLILESASTNQTSMYLCASTPRTGTSNQPQHFGDGTRLSIL.